Below, 13 T cell receptor beta chains from the same sample are listed, as sequenced in a study of human thymus T cells. Assay used: immunoSEQ multiplex PCR; TCRdb lists only in-frame clones, some missing. The data hold some 120,000 clones, with about 94% observed a single time. It was from resections taken during corrective heart surgery that the thymus tissue came. The specimen sequenced was thymus tissue. These receptors originate from a boy younger than two with a congenital heart defect but otherwise immunologically healthy.

This sequence joins TRBV27 and TRBJ2-2; 9 bases map to TRBD1. CDR1 is MNHEY and CDR2 is SMNVEV in the germline V gene (reference sequence). The CDR3 sequence is 18 residues long. J gave up 3 bases and V 7 bases, and 15 bases lay outside the gene matches. Here the CDR3 reads CASTLRGQGRFDTGELFF. In DNA, the CDR3 is TGTGCCAGCACCCTCCGGGGACAGGGCCGGTTTGACACCGGGGAGCTGTTTTTT.

The chain joins TRBV10-3 to TRBJ2-7; TRBD2 matches 9 bases. The CDR3 totals 16 residues. Germline V lookup: CDR1 ENHRY, CDR2 SYGVKD. The trim removed 3 bases at V and 2 bases at J, leaving 8 bases unmatched. CDR3 in DNA: TGTGCCATCAGTGACCTTAGCAGCGGGGGGCCCTACGAGCAGTACTTC. Translated: CAISDLSSGGPYEQYF.

V is TRBV21-1 and J is TRBJ1-1; the table's D gene call, TRBD1, was not cross checked with the DNA. TRBV21-1 is given as a pseudogene. There are 18 residues in the CDR3. CDR3 sequence: CASSKRGRGNSRGTEAFF. DNA of the CDR3: TGTGCCAGCAGCAAAAGGGGGCGGGGAAATAGTAGAGGGACTGAAGCTTTCTTT.

The chain employs TRBV12-5 and TRBJ2-6; D gene uncertain. This CDR3 region has 12 residues. CDR1 is LGHNT and CDR2 is FRNRAP in the germline V gene. The ends were cut back, 1 base at V and 15 bases at J, with 10 bases in the middle. CDR3 sequence: CASGLDSGRLTF. Here the CDR3 DNA reads TGTGCTAGTGGTTTGGACAGTGGACGCCTGACTTTC.

This rearrangement joins TRBV6-1 to TRBJ2-1; D not resolved. The V end lost 5 bases, the J end lost 0 bases, and 11 bases lay between the germline ends. The CDR3 extends over 15 amino acids. Germline values: CDR1 MNHNS, CDR2 SASEGT. The CDR3 reads CASSTVWSSYNEQFF. The DNA of the CDR3 is TGTGCCAGCAGTACCGTTTGGAGCTCCTACAATGAGCAGTTCTTC.

This CDR3 reads CASSFSGAGAEAFF. In DNA, the CDR3 is TGTGCCAGCAGTTTCTCAGGGGCGGGGGCTGAAGCTTTCTTT. The chain carries TRBV28 and TRBJ1-1; weak D call: TRBD1 (6 bases). The CDR3 is made up of 14 amino acids. With 3 bases removed from V and 6 bases from J, the gap between germline ends came to 14 bases. Germline-derived CDR1 and CDR2 are MDHEN and SYDVKM.

The V and J genes are TRBV6-5 and TRBJ2-7; TRBD2 aligns across 10 bases. The length of the CDR3 is 14 residues. The germline V gene has CDR1 MNHEY and CDR2 SVGAGI. The ends lost 4 bases at V and 3 bases at J; junction bases unmatched: 3. DNA for the CDR3: TGTGCCAGCAGTTCTAGCGGGGGAGACTACGAGCAGTACTTC. Protein: CASSSSGGDYEQYF.

The chain uses TRBV4-2 and TRBJ1-4; the D gene is possibly TRBD1 (5 bases). The CDR3 runs to 13 residues. Germline V gene data show CDR1 as LGHNA and CDR2 as YNFKEQ. With 0 bases removed from V and 7 bases from J, the gap between germline ends came to 6 bases. CDR3 residues: CASSQDRGEKLFF. The DNA of the CDR3 is TGTGCCAGCAGCCAAGATAGGGGTGAAAAACTGTTTTTT.

V gene TRBV28 combines with J gene TRBJ1-2; the D gene is possibly TRBD1 (5 bases). The V and J ends lost 2 bases and 3 bases respectively, with 19 bases between them. Per germline, CDR1 MDHEN and CDR2 SYDVKM. The CDR3 is 17 residues long. The CDR3 loop reads CASSLRAGIPPYYGYTF. In nucleotides, the CDR3 is TGTGCCAGCAGTTTAAGGGCAGGGATCCCCCCCTACTATGGCTACACCTTC.

Worth noting for this clone: The sample carries other DNA sequences with the same CDR3. V usage is TRBV4-3 and J usage is TRBJ2-3; D is undetermined. The ends were cut back, 0 bases at V and 1 base at J, with 11 bases in the middle. Germline CDR1 and CDR2: LGHNA and YSLEER. The CDR3 runs 16 residues. CDR3 loop: CASSQEGSRGTDTQYF. The CDR3 DNA reads TGCGCCAGCAGCCAAGAAGGCTCCCGTGGCACAGATACGCAGTATTTT.

This clone appeared a single time. The genes are TRBV7-9 and TRBJ2-3, with D unclear. CDR3 size: 15 residues. Looked up from germline, CDR1 is SEHNR and CDR2 is FQNEAQ (reference sequence). V shed 8 bases and J shed 1 base, with 16 bases lying between them. As DNA, the CDR3 is TGTGCCAGCTGCCCCGTAAGGGTAGGCACAGATACGCAGTATTTT. It translates to CASCPVRVGTDTQYF.

The rearrangement links TRBV10-1 to TRBJ2-2; 9 bases agree with TRBD1. The junction had 7 bases not matched to a gene; V was cut back by 0 bases and J by 5 bases. This CDR3 comprises 17 residues. Looked up from germline, CDR1 is WNHNN and CDR2 is SYGVQD (reference sequence). The CDR3 loop is CASSESRGQGRTGELFF. CDR3 nucleotides: TGCGCCAGCAGTGAGTCCCGGGGACAGGGTAGAACCGGGGAGCTGTTTTTT.

The J gene is TRBJ2-1, the V gene TRBV7-6; TRBD1 aligns across 8 bases. Looked up from germline, CDR1 is SGHVS and CDR2 is FNYEAQ. The CDR3 is 18 amino acids. V was clipped by 5 bases and J by 1 base; unmatched bases: 13. The CDR3 region is CASSTGTGDKNSYNEQFF. The CDR3 DNA sequence: TGTGCCAGCAGCACCGGGACAGGTGATAAAAATTCCTACAATGAGCAGTTCTTC.